A single sample is the source of the 4 T cell receptor beta chains below, sequenced in a study of Graves' ophthalmopathy and Graves' hyperthyroidism. The authors amplified TCR beta CDR3 regions from RNA transcripts. HTBI primers served in a first-round RT-PCR, which a second-round multiplex PCR followed. Each CDR3 protein gets one entry after TCRdb re-called the multiplex PCR reads with MiXCR. The sample includes about 240,000 distinct CDR3 sequences, 45% seen only once; the top ten take about 45%. The sequenced sample consisted of peripheral blood. The receptors come from an adult man with Graves' ophthalmopathy.

Ten or more counts support this clonotype. V gene TRBV2 combines with J gene TRBJ2-7, with 7 positions matching TRBD1. The CDR3 has 13 residues. Germline CDR1 is SNHLY and CDR2 is FYNNEI. The junction had 4 bases not matched to a gene; V was cut back by 6 bases and J by 2 bases. The CDR3 nucleotides read TGTGCCAGCAGAGGGACAGCAACCTACGAGCAGTACTTC. This sequence encodes CASRGTATYEQYF.

The rearrangement uses TRBV7-8 and TRBJ1-1, with TRBD1 identical over 8 bases. This CDR3 comprises 16 residues. V dropped 1 base and J dropped 7; count of bases not matched to a gene: 11. Germline CDR1 is SGHVS and CDR2 is FQNEAQ. DNA for the CDR3: TGTGCCAGCAGCTTAGTTCGGACAGGGAGAAGAGGTGAAGCTTTCTTT. Translating it yields CASSLVRTGRRGEAFF.

V and J are TRBV5-4 and TRBJ1-6; D not resolved. The germline V gene has CDR1 SGHNT and CDR2 YYREEE (reference sequence). The CDR3 has 13 amino acids. V gave up 0 bases and J gave up 7 bases, with 5 bases separating them. CDR3 residues: CASSLGVNSPLHF. The CDR3 coding sequence is TGTGCCAGCAGCTTGGGGGTGAATTCACCCCTCCACTTT.

This rearrangement joins TRBV7-8 to TRBJ1-2; 8 nucleotides align to TRBD1. J was trimmed by 0 bases and V by 5 bases; bases with no gene match: 17. Germline CDR1 and CDR2: SGHVS and FQNEAQ. The CDR3 has 19 amino acids. CDR3 loop: CASSPRFRDRSKSNYGYTF. CDR3 in DNA: TGTGCCAGCAGCCCCCGATTCCGGGACAGGAGCAAATCTAACTATGGCTACACCTTC.